This TCR beta chain was profiled in a study of cytomegalovirus exposure and HLA in healthy donors. On the study more broadly: Inside one of the first data releases sat around 86 million unique TCRs taken from HLA-typed donors.

Vbeta (60) and Jbeta (13) primers were used in the PCR. Sequencing was performed with immunoSEQ multiplex PCR; in TCRdb, only in-frame clones are kept and a portion is missing. This sample has 110,000 to 150,000 clones, with about four fifths found just once. The V gene end was trimmed by 4 bases and the J gene end by 4 bases; junction bases not matched to a gene: 13. Germline V lookup: CDR1 SGHRS, CDR2 YFSETQ. This CDR3 spans 16 amino acids. The sequence derives from a man under 40 in good health and CMV-seronegative. The rearrangement joins TRBV5-1 to TRBJ2-5; 7 bases align to TRBD2. Sequenced: PBMCs. The CDR3 DNA reads TGCGCCAGCAGCCCCACTCTGGCAGGCGGGGGAGAGACCCAGTACTTC. Translation: CASSPTLAGGGETQYF.